This TCR beta chain was recorded in a study of CXCR3-negative and CXCR3-positive naive CD8 T cells. Overall study results and limits: TRB CDR3 properties indicated TCR strength, while surface CD5 was similar across naive subsets. Much lower diversity was found in memory CD8+ cells, while both naive subsets had comparably high diversity. TRB CDR3s of CXCR3-positive naive cells were more hydrophobic than those of CXCR3-negative naive cells.

Germline lookup yields CDR1 MNHEY and CDR2 SMNVEV (reference sequence). CDR3 size: 15 residues. Within the CD8+ T cell compartment, naive cells were CD45RO-CCR7+CD27+CD95-. Measured by frequency, this clonotype is medium-sized (0.01 to 0.1%). The target antigen is unknown. With UMI labels, 5' RACE was used to prepare the TRB cDNA libraries. TCRdb re-called the 5' RACE reads; one entry per CDR3 protein, DNA not given. The ten top clones account for less than 2%, within a sample of roughly 6,000 distinct CDR3 sequences. This TCR was recovered from a human donor in good health. Some clones in this sample may be carry-over from other donors' samples. Sequences were obtained from naive CXCR3+ CD8+ T cells from blood. Documented subset: CD45RO-CCR7+CD27+CD95- naive CD8+ T cells expressing CXCR3 (TNR3+). The chain employs TRBV27 and TRBJ2-1; TCRdb proposes TRBD1, but this gene call is untestable without DNA. The CDR3 protein is CASSLSRGIYNEQFF.